This T cell receptor (beta chain) was retrieved from a study of T cell responses to AZD1222 COVID-19 vaccine (dated by TCRdb to 2020 to 2023). About the investigation overall: TCR sequencing covered some 240 trial participants: 207 given two doses of AZD1222 and about 26 given two doses of MenACWY control vaccine. Trial participants were enrolled into age subgroups of 18-55, 56-69 and 70-plus years, which contained around 140, 26 and 57 TCR-sequenced participants, respectively.

What the study reported, not specific to this receptor: CD4 TCRs associated with the vaccine covered the entire spike protein, and the dominant responses were in regions 160-218 and 743-854. In the small 56-69-year group, the increase in depth fell short of significance, most likely because of low power. Epitopes outside the regions mutated in the B.1.351 and B.1.1.7 variants were reportedly recognized by nearly half of the unique spike-specific TCRs. A significant rise in spike-specific TCR breadth and depth was observed after two AZD1222 doses relative to day 0 and relative to MenACWY recipients. Because no day 14 peak-response samples were available, the repertoires could be characterized only after the peak T cell response. Conclusions about previously exposed vaccinees are limited because only 6 or 7 AZD1222 recipients were SARS-CoV-2 seropositive at baseline. Participants were mostly white British, with more females than males. The authors suggested clonal diversity may have been underestimated.

The CDR3 regions of human TCRbeta chains were analyzed by immunosequencing. As for the original processing: Repertoire TCRs were checked for matches against a reference library of SARS-CoV-2-specific TCRs that had been generated using the MIRA antigen-specificity platform. Breadth was defined as the fraction of unique TCRs that were SARS-CoV-2-associated, and depth was defined as the fraction of total T cells that were SARS-CoV-2-associated. Using the MIRA data, each spike-specific TCR was mapped to the spike region that the TCR reacts to and placed in a CD4 or CD8 class. Log10-transformed breadth and depth values were compared by one-way ANOVA with Sidak's multiple comparisons tests. As stored in TCRdb, this immuneACCESS dataset retains in-frame rearrangements with V and J assigned. A fraction of the clones does not appear; measured against another copy, unresolved V genes explain less than half of the discrepancy, and the remainder lacks a known reason. D and trimming were read from the DNA, whereas the V and J calls and clone size are those reported in that table. The sample table contains about 150,000 clones; only one count was recorded for 87% of them. About a tenth of the sample comes from the top ten.

Remarks on this clone: The antigen it binds to is not known. One base away there is no much larger clone; base qualities are not given.

In light of the paper, this sample's time point label describes: about 28 days (+/-7) after the second vaccine dose. Because spike-specific TCR depth and breadth did not differ between the two schedules, AZD1222 recipients who got a second dose at roughly 4 weeks were pooled with those who got a second dose at roughly 12 weeks. Samples from vaccinated people were obtained from the UK trials COV001 and COV002, which included a single-blind randomized controlled phase 2/3 trial of AZD1222 (ChAdOx1 nCoV-19) in healthy adults. For TCRbeta chain sequencing, PBMC samples from trial participants were taken at day 0 and at day 28 after the second dose. The cysteine opens and the phenylalanine closes a CDR3 of 13 amino acids. Only the CDR3 portion is preserved as DNA: 39 bases, with reading frame beginning at the first base. V and J are trimmed by 7 bases and 7 bases, and the gene matches miss 6 bases of the junction. The germline V gene encodes CDR1 LNHDA and CDR2 SQIVND (reference sequence).

This receptor was taken from an adult who received the AZD1222 COVID-19 vaccine. Sequenced here: peripheral blood, sampled 28 days after the second AZD1222 dose. Rearrangement joined TRBV19 to TRBJ2-2; 7 bases in between match TRBD2. Here the CDR3 is given as CASKREAIGELFF. The DNA is as follows: TGTGCCAGTAAACGGGAGGCCATCGGGGAGCTGTTTTTT.